A selection of T cell receptor beta chains follows, all from one sample in a study of T-cell memory formation after mild COVID-19. TCRdb fed the 5' RACE reads into MiXCR, producing one record per CDR3 protein. Of more than 250,000 distinct CDR3 sequences listed, 15% to 20% are singletons. The sequencing sample was made of PBMCs or a T cell subset sorted from them (not recorded which). The source of these receptors is a young man who had mild COVID-19 (a few samples of this study predate the infection). Cell type and time point are not known. CDR3s include the opening cysteine and the closing phenylalanine or tryptophan. The D gene is left open where the match is weak. Expanded clones are given a class, and other clones once, few, many or no size at all.

TRBJ2-7 | TRBD2 | TRBV20-1 | NA | TGCAGTGCCCGGGAGGGGGACCTATACGAGCAGTACTTC | CSAREGDLYEQYF
TRBJ1-5 | NA | TRBV20-1 | once | TGCAGTGCTAGGGACAGTTATAGCAATCAGCCCCAGCATTTT | CSARDSYSNQPQHF
TRBJ2-5 | NA | TRBV5-1 | NA | TGCGCCAGCAGCCCCGAATTCGGCGGTAGGGAGACCCAGTACTTC | CASSPEFGGRETQYF
TRBJ2-5 | NA | TRBV12-3/TRBV12-4 | many | TGTGCCAGCAGTTTAGGGCTCGCGGGGGCGGGAGAGACCCAGTACTTC | CASSLGLAGAGETQYF
TRBJ1-4 | NA | TRBV7-6 | NA | TGTGCCAGCAGCTTAGGGGTCAGCGAAAAACTGTTTTTT | CASSLGVSEKLFF
TRBJ1-2 | NA | TRBV20-1 | few | TGCAGTGCACGGGACACTAACTATGGCTACACCTTC | CSARDTNYGYTF
TRBJ2-1 | NA | TRBV5-1 | NA | TGCGCCAGCAGCTTGGGGCCTCGGCGCCCCAATGAGCAGTTCTTC | CASSLGPRRPNEQFF
TRBJ2-1 | TRBD2 | TRBV7-2 | many | TGTGCCAGCAGCTTACGGGAGCGGGGGGTCACCTCCTACAATGAGCAGTTCTTC | CASSLRERGVTSYNEQFF
TRBJ1-2 | NA | TRBV5-1 | few | TGCGCCAGCAGCCCCGATCAAGTCCTCTATGGCTACACCTTC | CASSPDQVLYGYTF
TRBJ1-2 | TRBD1 | TRBV7-2 | NA | TGTGCCAGCAGCCAGAGACAGGGACCGAGTGGCTACACCTTC | CASSQRQGPSGYTF
TRBJ1-2 | TRBD1 | TRBV19 | NA | TGTGCCAGTAGTATCAGGGACAGAAACTATGGCTACACCTTC | CASSIRDRNYGYTF
TRBJ1-2 | NA | TRBV5-1 | NA | TGCGCCAGCAGCTTGACAGGGTCGGGCTACACCTTC | CASSLTGSGYTF
TRBJ1-3 | NA | TRBV7-9 | NA | TGTGCCAGCAGCTTAAGGTCTTCAACTGGAAACACCATATATTTT | CASSLRSSTGNTIYF
TRBJ2-2 | TRBD2 | TRBV29-1 | few | TGCAGCGTTGAAGCCCAATTTGGTGGCGGGGGAAAAGCCGGGGAGCTGTTTTTT | CSVEAQFGGGGKAGELFF
TRBJ2-7 | NA | TRBV4-2 | many | TGTGCCAGCAGCCAAGATTTGCGGGGGCGGAGCTCCTACGAGCAGTACTTC | CASSQDLRGRSSYEQYF
TRBJ2-1 | TRBD2 | TRBV5-4 | NA | TGTGCCAGCAGCTCCCAGACTAGCGGTGACAATGAGCAGTTCTTC | CASSSQTSGDNEQFF
TRBJ2-2 | NA | TRBV4-3 | NA | TGCGCCAGCAGCCAAGCTTGGACGGCGGGGGAGCTGTTTTTT | CASSQAWTAGELFF
TRBJ1-2 | NA | TRBV5-5 | few | TGTGCCAGCAGCCCCTCGGGGAGAAAGCCTTCCCGGGGCTACACCTTC | CASSPSGRKPSRGYTF
TRBJ2-5 | NA | TRBV7-6 | many | TGTGCCAGCAGCTTAGAACCAGGAGGGCTGGAGACCCAGTACTTC | CASSLEPGGLETQYF
TRBJ2-1 | NA | TRBV7-6 | many | TGTGCCAGCAGCTTAGCCCCTACCTCGGGCAATGAGCAGTTCTTC | CASSLAPTSGNEQFF
TRBJ2-7 | NA | TRBV20-1 | NA | TGCAGTGCTAGAGGGCGTCAGGACGAGCAGTACTTC | CSARGRQDEQYF
TRBJ2-1 | NA | TRBV12-5 | few | TGTGCTAGTGGTTTGGTACAGACTCTTGAGCAGTTCTTC | CASGLVQTLEQFF
TRBJ2-3 | NA | TRBV12-3/TRBV12-4 | few | TGTGCCAGCAGTCTCTCGACCGGGTCGCAGTATTTT | CASSLSTGSQYF
TRBJ1-5 | NA | TRBV12-3/TRBV12-4 | NA | TGTGCCAGCAGTCCCTTGGGGGGGGTGAGTCAGCCCCAGCATTTT | CASSPLGGVSQPQHF
TRBJ2-2 | NA | TRBV7-8 | few | TGTGCCAGCAGCCGGACAGACACCGGGGAGCTGTTTTTT | CASSRTDTGELFF
TRBJ2-3 | TRBD2 | TRBV5-1 | many | TGCGCCAGCAGCTTGGTCGCAGCGGGGGGGCTGGCAGATACGCAGTATTTT | CASSLVAAGGLADTQYF
TRBJ2-1 | TRBD1 | TRBV24-1 | NA | TGTGCCACCAGTGAAGCTCCGGGACAGGTGAACAATGAGCAGTTCTTC | CATSEAPGQVNNEQFF
TRBJ2-1 | TRBD2 | TRBV7-9 | NA | TGTGCCAGCAGCCCCTTTCGGGTCACTAGCGGGGGATCCTACAATGAGCAGTTCTTC | CASSPFRVTSGGSYNEQFF
TRBJ2-5 | TRBD2 | TRBV9 | NA | TGTGCCAGCAGCCTCCATGAGGGCAGGGAGGGGGAGACCCAGTACTTC | CASSLHEGREGETQYF
TRBJ1-2 | NA | TRBV27 | many | TGTGCCAGCAGTTTATCGGGCAGGGGCTATGGCTACACCTTC | CASSLSGRGYGYTF
TRBJ1-2 | NA | TRBV29-1 | few | TGCAGCGTTGAAGATCTGGGGGAAAATGGCTACACCTTC | CSVEDLGENGYTF
TRBJ2-5 | NA | TRBV4-3 | few | TGCGCCAGCAGCCAAGACATCTTCCGGGGAAAAGAGACCCAGTACTTC | CASSQDIFRGKETQYF
TRBJ2-3 | TRBD1 | TRBV5-5 | NA | TGTGCCAGCAGCTTGGCTACGATGAACCCGGGACAGGGGGCTAGCACAGATACGCAGTATTTT | CASSLATMNPGQGASTDTQYF
TRBJ1-3 | NA | TRBV5-5 | NA | TGTGCCAGCGGGATGAGGGGCGGCGGAAACACCATATATTTT | CASGMRGGGNTIYF
TRBJ1-5 | NA | TRBV28 | few | TGTGCCAGCAGTTTGGGGGGTTTTGTTCAGCCCCAGCATTTT | CASSLGGFVQPQHF
TRBJ2-7 | NA | TRBV11-2 | many | TGTGCCAGCAGCCCCGAATCGTACGAGCAGTACTTC | CASSPESYEQYF
TRBJ2-5 | NA | TRBV7-2 | few | TGTGCCAGCACCCCCTCAGGGAGCCCAAGGGAGGAGGAGACCCAGTACTTC | CASTPSGSPREEETQYF
TRBJ2-1 | NA | TRBV29-1 | NA | TGCAGCGTTGTTCCTAGGGACTCCTACAATGAGCAGTTCTTC | CSVVPRDSYNEQFF
TRBJ1-1 | NA | TRBV7-2 | many | TGTGCCAGCAGCTTGCAGGGCCCCACTGAAGCTTTCTTT | CASSLQGPTEAFF
TRBJ1-5 | TRBD1 | TRBV5-5 | NA | TGTGCCAGCAGCTCCGGGACAGGGCAGCTGCCCCAGCATTTT | CASSSGTGQLPQHF
TRBJ2-5 | TRBD1 | TRBV29-1 | few | TGCAGCGCGACAGGGGGCGGAATCCAAGAGACCCAGTACTTC | CSATGGGIQETQYF
TRBJ1-1 | NA | TRBV27 | NA | TGTGCCAGCAGACGTGGATGGGGAACTGAAGCTTTCTTT | CASRRGWGTEAFF
TRBJ1-1 | TRBD1 | TRBV7-9 | NA | TGTGCCAGCAGCGGGACAGGGGGCACTGAAGCTTTCTTT | CASSGTGGTEAFF
TRBJ1-2 | NA | TRBV7-9 | NA | TGTGCCAGCAGCTTACCACCGGTGGACGGCTACACCTTC | CASSLPPVDGYTF
TRBJ1-1 | NA | TRBV19 | NA | TGTGCCACCCAGGACACGGGATATACTGAAGCTTTCTTT | CATQDTGYTEAFF